This T cell receptor (beta chain) was identified during a study of T cells after yellow fever vaccination. TCRdb re-called the 5' RACE reads with MiXCR, one entry per CDR3 protein. The sample has 110,000 or so distinct CDR3 sequences; around 6.7% are singletons. The V gene's germline CDR1 is DFQATT and CDR2 SNEGSKA (reference sequence). The CDR3 consists of 16 residues. Deletions cut 1 base from V and 0 bases from J, with 10 bases between. This clonotype was seen repeatedly, ten times or more. The clonotype comes from a man aged 18 to 29 who received the YFV17D yellow fever vaccine. The chain couples TRBV20-1 to TRBJ1-6; D call uncertain. Material: CD4+ T cells sorted from PBMCs, obtained roughly 45 days after the first yellow fever vaccination. Here the CDR3 reads CSARVTGSSYNSPLHF. CDR3 nucleotides: TGCAGTGCTAGAGTGACCGGGAGCTCCTATAATTCACCCCTCCACTTT.